What follows describes a single T cell receptor beta chain. PCR employed 60 Vbeta and 13 Jbeta primers. Only in-frame clones appear in the TCRdb table, and some are missing; sequencing was by immunoSEQ multiplex PCR. The sample data list around 150,000 clones. The data belong to a study of cytomegalovirus exposure and HLA in healthy donors. Trimming removed 7 bases at V and 5 bases at J, with 17 bases between. Germline V gene sequence: CDR1 LNHDA, CDR2 SQIVND (reference sequence). The CDR3 length is 15 residues. The TCR originated in a man younger than 45 in good health and CMV-seronegative. The rearrangement uses TRBV19 and TRBJ1-4, with D tentatively TRBD1 (5 bases). Source material: PBMCs. The CDR3 nucleotides read TGTGCCAGTAAGGCACTGGACAAGATAAATGAAAAACTGTTTTTT. Residues: CASKALDKINEKLFF.